This entry lists 28 T cell receptor beta chains sequenced from one sample in a study of T cell responses to AZD1222 COVID-19 vaccine. Profiling relied on immunoSEQ multiplex PCR, and the TCRdb table lists in-frame clones only, not all of them. Of roughly 100,000 clones in the sample, about 89% were seen once. The sequencing used peripheral blood, collected on day 0 of AZD1222 vaccination. These TCRs come from an adult in good health.

The chain is built from TRBV5-1 and TRBJ2-2, with no clear D. CDR3 length: 14 residues. From germline, CDR1 is SGHRS and CDR2 YFSETQ. V gave up 1 base and J gave up 0 bases, with 4 bases separating them. The CDR3 reads CASSLTANTGELFF. The CDR3 coding sequence is TGCGCCAGCAGCTTGACAGCGAACACCGGGGAGCTGTTTTTT.

V is TRBV13 and J is TRBJ2-5, with TRBD1 matching over 9 bases. The CDR3 totals 15 residues. Looked up from germline, CDR1 is PRHDT and CDR2 is FYEKMQ (reference sequence). Trimming at V came to 0 bases and at J to 4 bases, leaving 3 bases not matched to a gene. CDR3 sequence reads: CASSLGPTGGETQYF. In DNA form, the CDR3 reads TGTGCCAGCAGCTTAGGCCCGACAGGGGGAGAGACCCAGTACTTC.

The chain joins TRBV11-2 to TRBJ2-7; perhaps TRBD2 as D (6 bases). The CDR3 length is 15 residues. Germline CDR1 SGHAT, CDR2 FQNNGV. Trimming shortened V by 6 bases and J by 4 bases, and 19 bases separated the two germline ends. The CDR3: CASSHRLVGGYEQYF. DNA for the CDR3: TGTGCCAGCAGTCACCGACTAGTCGGAGGGTACGAGCAGTACTTC.

The J gene is TRBJ2-7, the V gene TRBV7-9, with TRBD2 matching 10 bases. Germline CDR1 SEHNR, CDR2 FQNEAQ (reference sequence). This CDR3 is 16 amino acids long. Unmatched junction bases numbered 11, after V lost 5 bases and J lost 4 bases. The CDR3 coding sequence is TGTGCCAGCAGCCCGTCTCGGCTAGCGGGGGCGTACGAGCAGTACTTC. This encodes CASSPSRLAGAYEQYF.

The chain is built from TRBV7-6 and TRBJ1-1, with D possibly TRBD1 on 5 matching bases. Germline loops: CDR1 SGHVS, CDR2 FNYEAQ. Trimming stripped 5 bases from V and 2 bases from J, with 15 bases between. The CDR3 is made up of 15 amino acids. The CDR3 protein is CASSAFGGSNTEAFF. CDR3 DNA sequence: TGTGCCAGCAGCGCGTTCGGGGGGTCTAACACTGAAGCTTTCTTT.

V gene TRBV5-1 combines with J gene TRBJ2-3, with D possibly TRBD1 on 5 matching bases. The germline V gene encodes CDR1 SGHRS and CDR2 YFSETQ. The V end was cut by 4 bases, the J end by 3 bases, with 9 bases between. This CDR3 is built from 13 residues. This CDR3 reads CASSNQGTDTQYF. The CDR3 DNA reads as TGCGCCAGCAGCAACCAGGGTACAGATACGCAGTATTTT.

The V call is TRBV9, the J call TRBJ2-3, with D possibly being TRBD2 (6 bases). The V gene's germline CDR1 is SGDLS and CDR2 YYNGEE. V shed 3 bases and J shed 2 bases, with 19 bases lying between them. The CDR3 has 17 residues. This CDR3 reads CASSAPLTGDHTDTQYF. DNA for the CDR3: TGTGCCAGCAGCGCCCCATTAACGGGGGACCACACAGATACGCAGTATTTT.

The chain carries TRBV7-3 and TRBJ2-5, with D possibly TRBD1 on 5 matching bases. Trimming pared 4 bases from V and 1 base from J, leaving 13 bases between. This CDR3 is 15 amino acids long. Germline V lookup: CDR1 SGHTA, CDR2 FQGTGA. CDR3 sequence reads: CASSSIRGFQETQYF. CDR3 bases: TGTGCCAGCAGCTCAATTAGGGGTTTCCAAGAGACCCAGTACTTC.

The chain recombines TRBV18 with TRBJ2-5, with 8 bases matching TRBD1. The CDR3 runs to 16 residues. Per germline, CDR1 KGHSH and CDR2 LQKENI. V gave up 5 bases and J gave up 4 bases; unmatched junction bases: 12. For the CDR3, the DNA is TGTGCCAGCTCAGATCGGCCAGGGGGCGGAGCAGAGACCCAGTACTTC. This translates into CASSDRPGGGAETQYF.

J is TRBJ2-2 and V is TRBV5-1; 14 nucleotides agree with TRBD2. Germline CDR1 reads SGHRS; CDR2 reads YFSETQ. Trimming removed 3 bases from V and 3 bases from J; junction bases left unmatched: 7. CDR3 length equals 18 residues. The CDR3 sequence: CASSSPGTSGGYTGELFF. The CDR3 nucleotides are TGCGCCAGCAGCTCCCCCGGGACTAGCGGGGGTTACACCGGGGAGCTGTTTTTT.

The rearrangement links TRBV4-1 to TRBJ2-7; weak D call: TRBD1 (5 bases). The germline CDR1 and CDR2 sequences are MGHRA and YSYEKL. This CDR3 has 15 amino acids. Trimming left V 0 bases short and J 5 bases short, with 14 bases between. CDR3: CASSQDPLGPDEQYF. In DNA, the CDR3 is TGCGCCAGCAGCCAAGATCCTCTGGGGCCCGACGAGCAGTACTTC.

This chain connects TRBV6-5 to TRBJ2-7, with 7 nucleotides matching TRBD2. This CDR3 region has 14 residues. From germline, CDR1 is MNHEY and CDR2 SVGAGI. V lost 8 bases, J lost 2 bases, and 9 bases stayed unmatched. CDR3 coding DNA: TGTGCCAGCCTTTCGGGGGGTCCGACCTACGAGCAGTACTTC. Translation gives CASLSGGPTYEQYF.

The CDR3 loop is CASSQESKNTEAFF. DNA of the CDR3: TGTGCCAGCAGCCAAGAGTCAAAAAACACTGAAGCTTTCTTT. The chain combines TRBV4-2 with TRBJ1-1; D unclear. The CDR3 length is 14 residues. Looked up from germline, CDR1 is LGHNA and CDR2 is YNFKEQ. V lost 0 bases and J lost 2, with 7 bases in between.

CDR3 nucleotides: TGTGCCAGCAGCTTGGGAGGACAGGGGGCGGGAGGCTACACCTTC. Translated, it gives CASSLGGQGAGGYTF. The chain carries TRBV11-2 and TRBJ1-2; 11 bases line up with TRBD1. The CDR3 has 15 amino acids. The ends lost 3 bases at V and 8 bases at J; junction bases unmatched: 8. Germline CDR1 SGHAT, CDR2 FQNNGV.

This clone has a single count. In nucleotides, the CDR3 is TGTGCCAGCAGTTTTTACAGGACAGGGCATAATTCACCCCTCCACTTT. It yields the protein CASSFYRTGHNSPLHF. The J gene is TRBJ1-6, the V gene TRBV27; 8 bases are shared with TRBD1. Unmatched junction bases numbered 6, after V lost 3 bases and J lost 5 bases. CDR1 and CDR2 (germline): MNHEY, SMNVEV (reference sequence). This CDR3 is built from 16 residues.

The chain employs TRBV25-1 and TRBJ2-3; TRBD2 aligns across 9 bases. The CDR3 runs to 15 residues. Germline CDR1 is MGHDK and CDR2 is SYGVNS. V lost 3 bases, J lost 3 bases, and 4 bases stayed unmatched. The CDR3 loop is CASSESSGETDTQYF. CDR3 in DNA: TGTGCCAGCAGTGAGTCTAGCGGGGAAACAGATACGCAGTATTTT.

This clone was observed a handful of times. V is TRBV19 and J is TRBJ1-2, with D unresolved. Germline V gene lookup returns CDR1 LNHDA and CDR2 SQIVND (reference sequence). The V gene lost 4 bases and the J gene lost 4 bases, with 16 bases spanning the gap. This CDR3 comprises 15 residues. The CDR3 here is CASSNGLNGVYGYTF. CDR3 DNA: TGTGCCAGTAGTAACGGACTGAACGGGGTCTATGGCTACACCTTC.

J is TRBJ1-1 and V is TRBV5-4; D is unclear. V shed 1 base and J shed 2 bases, with 9 bases lying between them. Germline lookup yields CDR1 SGHNT and CDR2 YYREEE (reference sequence). The CDR3 has 14 amino acids. Here the CDR3 DNA reads TGTGCCAGCAGCTTGCACGTGGGAAACACTGAAGCTTTCTTT. Translated: CASSLHVGNTEAFF.

The V gene is TRBV7-2, the J gene TRBJ2-1; D perhaps matches TRBD1 (5 bases). V was pared by 3 bases and J by 5 bases, with 14 bases between. CDR3 size: 15 residues. Germline V gene data show CDR1 as SGHTA and CDR2 as FQGNSA. The CDR3 DNA is TGTGCCAGCAGCTTGGGGCCGAGTGTGAACAATGAGCAGTTCTTC. Amino acids: CASSLGPSVNNEQFF.

This clone appeared once. CDR3 sequence (DNA): TGCAGCGTTGGCGCAGGGGAGGCCTATGGCTACACCTTC. This sequence encodes CSVGAGEAYGYTF. The V call is TRBV29-1, the J call TRBJ1-2; a possible D gene is TRBD1 (6 bases). Trimming cost V 4 bases and J 4 bases, with 13 bases left between them. CDR1 and CDR2 (germline): SQVTM, ANQGSEA. The CDR3 has 13 amino acids.

The chain joins TRBV7-2 to TRBJ2-7; D possibly corresponds to TRBD1 (5 bases). Germline V gene sequence: CDR1 SGHTA, CDR2 FQGNSA. V was pared by 6 bases and J by 6 bases, with 21 bases between. This CDR3 region has 15 residues. The CDR3 nucleotides read TGTGCCAGCAGTCGAAACGCAGGGAAGGGTCTCGAGCAGTACTTC. Protein sequence: CASSRNAGKGLEQYF.

This clone occurred a few times. The chain carries TRBV19 and TRBJ1-1; TRBD1 matches at 8 bases. CDR1 is LNHDA, CDR2 SQIVND, per germline (reference sequence). This CDR3 contains 16 residues. The J segment lost 1 base and the V segment lost 3 bases, leaving 7 bases of the junction unmatched. The CDR3 bases are TGTGCCAGTAGTATCGGTAGGGGACAGGCGAACACTGAAGCTTTCTTT. It translates to CASSIGRGQANTEAFF.

This rearrangement joins TRBV4-1 to TRBJ2-3; either TRBD1 or TRBD2 may supply D (5 bases each). V lost 0 bases and J 2 bases, leaving 21 bases between the germline ends. The CDR3 runs to 19 residues. CDR1 is MGHRA and CDR2 is YSYEKL in the germline V gene. CDR3: CASSQEVWLVGEYTDTQYF. The CDR3 DNA is TGCGCCAGCAGCCAAGAGGTCTGGCTAGTGGGGGAATACACAGATACGCAGTATTTT.

The rearrangement links TRBV6-5 to TRBJ1-6; TRBD1 aligns across 8 bases. With 5 bases clipped from V and 5 bases from J, the junction kept 5 bases outside the gene matches. The CDR3 is 15 residues long. Germline CDR1 is MNHEY and CDR2 is SVGAGI. The CDR3 is CASSQTGGDNSPLHF. The CDR3 DNA follows: TGTGCCAGCAGTCAAACAGGGGGTGATAATTCACCCCTCCACTTT.

The CDR3 spells CSVAEQGTNEKLFF. The DNA of the CDR3 is TGCAGCGTTGCCGAACAGGGGACTAATGAAAAACTGTTTTTT. The chain carries TRBV29-1 and TRBJ1-4; 7 bases agree with TRBD1. Looked up from germline, CDR1 is SQVTM and CDR2 is ANQGSEA. With V trimmed by 4 bases and J by 2 bases, 4 bases remained unmatched. The CDR3 covers 14 residues.

This clone was observed a handful of times. The chain is built from TRBV5-1 and TRBJ2-7, with D possibly being TRBD2 (5 bases). The V gene's germline CDR1 is SGHRS and CDR2 YFSETQ. This CDR3 spans 14 amino acids. Trimming stripped 7 bases from V and 5 bases from J, with 19 bases between. CDR3 bases: TGCGCCAGCTCGGGATCCTTCATTGTGAACGAGCAGTACTTC. Amino acid sequence: CASSGSFIVNEQYF.

This chain joins TRBV5-6 and TRBJ2-6; the D gene is possibly TRBD1 (5 bases). V was pared by 0 bases and J by 2 bases, with 12 bases between. Germline values: CDR1 SGHDT, CDR2 YYEEEE. The CDR3 totals 17 residues. CDR3 loop: CASSLEWGRAGANVLTF. The CDR3 nucleotides are TGTGCCAGCAGCTTGGAATGGGGCAGGGCTGGGGCCAACGTCCTGACTTTC.

This clone appeared a few times. The chain has TRBV7-2 and TRBJ2-7; D is ambiguous. The V and J ends lost 2 bases and 4 bases respectively, with 15 bases between them. The CDR3 is 15 amino acids. Germline-derived CDR1 and CDR2 are SGHTA and FQGNSA. CDR3 nucleotides: TGTGCCAGCAGCTTATTTCGGCAGATAGAATACGAGCAGTACTTC. Translating gives CASSLFRQIEYEQYF.